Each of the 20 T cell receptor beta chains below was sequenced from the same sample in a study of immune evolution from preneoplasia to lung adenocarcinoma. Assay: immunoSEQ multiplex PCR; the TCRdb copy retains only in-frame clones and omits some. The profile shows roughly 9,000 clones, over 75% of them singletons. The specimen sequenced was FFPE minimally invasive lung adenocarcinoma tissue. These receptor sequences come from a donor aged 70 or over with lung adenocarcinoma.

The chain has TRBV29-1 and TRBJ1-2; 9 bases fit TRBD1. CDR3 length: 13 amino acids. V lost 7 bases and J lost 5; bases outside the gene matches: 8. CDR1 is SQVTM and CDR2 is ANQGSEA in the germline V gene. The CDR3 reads CSALTGGWYGYTF. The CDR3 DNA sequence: TGCAGCGCTTTGACAGGGGGTTGGTATGGCTACACCTTC.

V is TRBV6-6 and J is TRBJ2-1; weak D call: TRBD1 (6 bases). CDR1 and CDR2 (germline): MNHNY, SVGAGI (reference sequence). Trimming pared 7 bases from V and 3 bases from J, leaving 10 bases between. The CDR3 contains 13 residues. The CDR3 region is CASIGTSYNEQFF. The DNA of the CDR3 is TGTGCCAGCATCGGGACAAGCTACAATGAGCAGTTCTTC.

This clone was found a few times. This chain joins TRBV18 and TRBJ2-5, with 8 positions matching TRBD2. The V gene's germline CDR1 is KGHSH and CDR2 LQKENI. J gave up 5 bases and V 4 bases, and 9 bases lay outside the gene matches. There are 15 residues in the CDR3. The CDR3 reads CASSQPGLVFETQYF. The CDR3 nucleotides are TGTGCCAGCTCACAACCGGGACTAGTTTTTGAGACCCAGTACTTC.

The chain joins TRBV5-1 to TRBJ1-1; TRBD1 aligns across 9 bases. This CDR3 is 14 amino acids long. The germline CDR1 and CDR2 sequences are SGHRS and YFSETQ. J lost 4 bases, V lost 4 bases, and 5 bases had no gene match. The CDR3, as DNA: TGCGCCAGCAGCCCGGGACAGGGACTCACTGAAGCTTTCTTT. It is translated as CASSPGQGLTEAFF.

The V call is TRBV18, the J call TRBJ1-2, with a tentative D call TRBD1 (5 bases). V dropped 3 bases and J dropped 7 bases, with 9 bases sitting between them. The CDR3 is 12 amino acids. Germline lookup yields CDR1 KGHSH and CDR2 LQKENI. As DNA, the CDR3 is TGTGCCAGCTCACCGGGGCCTGTTGGCTACACCTTC. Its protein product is CASSPGPVGYTF.

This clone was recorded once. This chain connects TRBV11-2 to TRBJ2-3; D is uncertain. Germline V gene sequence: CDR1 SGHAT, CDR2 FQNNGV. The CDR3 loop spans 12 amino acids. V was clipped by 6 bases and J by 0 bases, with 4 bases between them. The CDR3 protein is CASRLSTDTQYF. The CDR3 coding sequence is TGTGCCAGCAGGTTAAGCACAGATACGCAGTATTTT.

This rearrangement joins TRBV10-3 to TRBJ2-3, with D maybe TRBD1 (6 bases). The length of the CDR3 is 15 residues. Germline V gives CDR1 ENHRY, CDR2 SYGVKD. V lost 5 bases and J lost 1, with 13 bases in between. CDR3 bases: TGTGCCATCAGTATCAGGGGAGTTGGCACAGATACGCAGTATTTT. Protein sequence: CAISIRGVGTDTQYF.

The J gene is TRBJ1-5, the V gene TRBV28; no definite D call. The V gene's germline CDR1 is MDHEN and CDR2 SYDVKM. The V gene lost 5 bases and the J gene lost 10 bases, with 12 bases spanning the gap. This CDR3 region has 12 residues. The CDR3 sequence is CASSLNKVPQHF. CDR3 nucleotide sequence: TGTGCCAGCAGTCTAAACAAGGTTCCCCAGCATTTT.

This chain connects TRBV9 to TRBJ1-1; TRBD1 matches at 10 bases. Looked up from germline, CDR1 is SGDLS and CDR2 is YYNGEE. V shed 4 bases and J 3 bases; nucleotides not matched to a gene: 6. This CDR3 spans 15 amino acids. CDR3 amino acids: CASSTLDRGHTEAFF. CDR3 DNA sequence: TGTGCCAGCAGCACCCTAGACAGGGGGCACACTGAAGCTTTCTTT.

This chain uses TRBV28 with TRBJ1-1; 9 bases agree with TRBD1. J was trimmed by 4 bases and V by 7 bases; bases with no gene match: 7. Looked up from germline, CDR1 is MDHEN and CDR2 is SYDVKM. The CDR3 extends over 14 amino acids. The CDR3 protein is CASIMTGGGTEAFF. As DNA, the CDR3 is TGTGCCAGCATCATGACAGGGGGAGGCACTGAAGCTTTCTTT. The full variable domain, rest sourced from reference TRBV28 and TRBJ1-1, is DVKVTQSSRYLVKRTGEKVFLECVQDMDHENMFWYRQDPGLGLRLIYFSYDVKMKEKGDIPEGYSVSREKKERFSLILESASTNQTSMYLCASIMTGGGTEAFFGQGTRLTVV.

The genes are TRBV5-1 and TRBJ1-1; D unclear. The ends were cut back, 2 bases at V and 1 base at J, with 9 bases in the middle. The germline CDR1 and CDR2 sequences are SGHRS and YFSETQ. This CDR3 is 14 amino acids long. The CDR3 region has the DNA TGCGCCAGCAGCTTTGGACCGGGGAACACTGAAGCTTTCTTT. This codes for CASSFGPGNTEAFF.

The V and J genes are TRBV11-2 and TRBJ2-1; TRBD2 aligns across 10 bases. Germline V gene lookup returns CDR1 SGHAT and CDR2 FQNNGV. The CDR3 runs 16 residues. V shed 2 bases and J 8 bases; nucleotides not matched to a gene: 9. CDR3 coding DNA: TGTGCCAGCAGCTTAAAGCGGGAGGGTAGTAAGTATGAGCAGTTCTTC. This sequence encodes CASSLKREGSKYEQFF. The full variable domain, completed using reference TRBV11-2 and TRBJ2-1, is EAGVAQSPRYKIIEKRQSVAFWCNPISGHATLYWYQQILGQGPKLLIQFQNNGVVDDSQLPKDRFSAERLKGVDSTLKIQPAKLEDSAVYLCASSLKREGSKYEQFFGPGTRLTVL.

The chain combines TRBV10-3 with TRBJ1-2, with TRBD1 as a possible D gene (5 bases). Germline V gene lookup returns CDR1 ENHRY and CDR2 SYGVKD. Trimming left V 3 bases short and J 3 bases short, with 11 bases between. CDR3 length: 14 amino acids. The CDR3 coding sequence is TGTGCCATCAGTGAAACCGGGACCGACTATGGCTACACCTTC. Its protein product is CAISETGTDYGYTF.

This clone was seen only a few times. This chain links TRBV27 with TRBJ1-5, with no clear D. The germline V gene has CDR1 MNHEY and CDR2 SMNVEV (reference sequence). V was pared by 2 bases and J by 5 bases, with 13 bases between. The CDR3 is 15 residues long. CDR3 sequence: CASSLRGSTDQPQHF. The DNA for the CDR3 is TGTGCCAGCAGTTTAAGAGGCAGTACGGATCAGCCCCAGCATTTT.

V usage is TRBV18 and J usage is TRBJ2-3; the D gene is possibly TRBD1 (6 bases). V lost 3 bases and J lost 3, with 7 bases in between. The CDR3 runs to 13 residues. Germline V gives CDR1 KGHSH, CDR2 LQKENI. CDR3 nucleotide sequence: TGTGCCAGCTCACCTACAGGGACAGATACGCAGTATTTT. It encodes CASSPTGTDTQYF.

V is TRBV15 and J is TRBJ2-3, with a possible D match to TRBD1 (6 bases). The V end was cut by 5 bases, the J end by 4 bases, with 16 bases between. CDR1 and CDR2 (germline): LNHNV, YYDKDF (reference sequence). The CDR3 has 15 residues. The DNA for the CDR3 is TGTGCCACCAGCGCAAACCAGGGGACCGCAGATACGCAGTATTTT. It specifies CATSANQGTADTQYF.

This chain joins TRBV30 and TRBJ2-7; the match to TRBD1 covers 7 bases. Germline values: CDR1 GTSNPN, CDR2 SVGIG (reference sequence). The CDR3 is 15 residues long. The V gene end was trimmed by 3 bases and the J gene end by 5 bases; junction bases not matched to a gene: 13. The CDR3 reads CAWSLQGEVVHEQYF. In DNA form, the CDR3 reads TGTGCCTGGAGCCTCCAGGGGGAAGTAGTCCACGAGCAGTACTTC.

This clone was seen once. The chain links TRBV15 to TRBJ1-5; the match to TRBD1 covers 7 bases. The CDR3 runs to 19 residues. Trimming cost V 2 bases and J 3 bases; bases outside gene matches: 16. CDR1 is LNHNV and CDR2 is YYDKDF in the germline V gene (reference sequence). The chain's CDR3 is CATSRFGFVDRVFNQPQHF. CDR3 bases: TGTGCCACCAGCAGATTTGGATTCGTAGACAGGGTCTTCAATCAGCCCCAGCATTTT.

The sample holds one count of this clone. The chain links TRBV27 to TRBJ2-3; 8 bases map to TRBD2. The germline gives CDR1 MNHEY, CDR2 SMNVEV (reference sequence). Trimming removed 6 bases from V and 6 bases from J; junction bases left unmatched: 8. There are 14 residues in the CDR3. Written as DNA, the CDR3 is TGTGCCAGCAGCCGAGCGGGAGTAGCGGATACGCAGTATTTT. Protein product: CASSRAGVADTQYF.

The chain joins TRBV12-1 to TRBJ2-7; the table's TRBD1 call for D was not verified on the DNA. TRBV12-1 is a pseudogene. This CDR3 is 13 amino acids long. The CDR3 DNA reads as TGTGCCAGCAGCTTTGAGCTGACACACGAGCAGTACTTC. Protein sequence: CASSFELTHEQYF.